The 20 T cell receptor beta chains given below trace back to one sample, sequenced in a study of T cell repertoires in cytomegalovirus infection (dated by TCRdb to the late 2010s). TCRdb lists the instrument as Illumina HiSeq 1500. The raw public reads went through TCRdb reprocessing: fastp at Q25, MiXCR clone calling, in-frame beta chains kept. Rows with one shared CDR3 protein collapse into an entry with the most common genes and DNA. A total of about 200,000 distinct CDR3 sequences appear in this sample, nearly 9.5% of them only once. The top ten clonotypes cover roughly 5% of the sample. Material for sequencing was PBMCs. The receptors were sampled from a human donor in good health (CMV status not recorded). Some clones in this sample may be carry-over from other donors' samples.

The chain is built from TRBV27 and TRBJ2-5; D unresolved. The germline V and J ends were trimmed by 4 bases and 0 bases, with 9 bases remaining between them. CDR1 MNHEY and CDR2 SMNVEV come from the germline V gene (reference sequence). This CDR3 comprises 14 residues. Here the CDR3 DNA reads TGTGCCAGCAGTTCGTACGGGTACCAAGAGACCCAGTACTTC. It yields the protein CASSSYGYQETQYF.

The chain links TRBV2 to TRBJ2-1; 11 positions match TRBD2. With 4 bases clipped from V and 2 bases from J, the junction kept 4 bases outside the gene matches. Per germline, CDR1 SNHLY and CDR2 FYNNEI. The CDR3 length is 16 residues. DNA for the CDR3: TGTGCCAGCAGTGCAGGGACTAGCGGACCCTACAATGAGCAGTTCTTC. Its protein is CASSAGTSGPYNEQFF. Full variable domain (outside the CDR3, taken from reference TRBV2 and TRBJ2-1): EPEVTQTPSHQVTQMGQEVILRCVPISNHLYFYWYRQILGQKVEFLVSFYNNEISEKSEIFDDQFSVERPDGSNFTLKIRSTKLEDSAMYFCASSAGTSGPYNEQFFGPGTRLTVL.

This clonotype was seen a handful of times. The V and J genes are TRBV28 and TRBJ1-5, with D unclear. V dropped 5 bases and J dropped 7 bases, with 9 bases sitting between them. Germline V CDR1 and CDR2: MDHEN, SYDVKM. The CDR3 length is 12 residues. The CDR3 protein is CASSVPGQPQHF. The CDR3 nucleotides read TGTGCCAGCAGTGTACCGGGACAGCCCCAGCATTTT. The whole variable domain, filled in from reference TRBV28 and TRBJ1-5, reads DVKVTQSSRYLVKRTGEKVFLECVQDMDHENMFWYRQDPGLGLRLIYFSYDVKMKEKGDIPEGYSVSREKKERFSLILESASTNQTSMYLCASSVPGQPQHFGDGTRLSIL.

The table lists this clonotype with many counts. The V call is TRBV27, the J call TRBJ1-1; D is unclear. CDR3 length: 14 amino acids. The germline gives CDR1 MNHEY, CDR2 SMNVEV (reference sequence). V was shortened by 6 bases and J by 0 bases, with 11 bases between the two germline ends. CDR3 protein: CASRRRALNTEAFF. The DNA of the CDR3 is TGTGCCAGCAGACGCAGAGCTCTGAACACTGAAGCTTTCTTT.

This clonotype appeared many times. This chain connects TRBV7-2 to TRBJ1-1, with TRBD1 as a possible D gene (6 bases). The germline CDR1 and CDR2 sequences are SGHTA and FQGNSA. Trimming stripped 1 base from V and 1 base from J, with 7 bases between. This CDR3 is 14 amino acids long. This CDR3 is CASSLGTENTEAFF. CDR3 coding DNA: TGTGCCAGCAGCTTAGGGACAGAGAACACTGAAGCTTTCTTT.

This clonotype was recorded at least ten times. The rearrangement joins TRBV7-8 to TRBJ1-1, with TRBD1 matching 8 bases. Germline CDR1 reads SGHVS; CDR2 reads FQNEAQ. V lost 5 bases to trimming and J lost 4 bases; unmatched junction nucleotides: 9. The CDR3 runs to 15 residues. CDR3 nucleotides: TGTGCCAGCAGCACCCTAGGACAGGGTGGCACTGAAGCTTTCTTT. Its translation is CASSTLGQGGTEAFF. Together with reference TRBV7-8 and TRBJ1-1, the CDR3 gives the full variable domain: GAGVSQSPRYKVAKRGQDVALRCDPISGHVSLFWYQQALGQGPEFLTYFQNEAQLDKSGLPSDRFFAERPEGSVSTLKIQRTQQEDSAVYLCASSTLGQGGTEAFFGQGTRLTVV.

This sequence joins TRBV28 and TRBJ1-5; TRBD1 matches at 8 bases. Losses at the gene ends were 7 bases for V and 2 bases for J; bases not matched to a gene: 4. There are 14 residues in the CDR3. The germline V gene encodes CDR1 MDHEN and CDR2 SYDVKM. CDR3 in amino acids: CASTGQARNQPQHF. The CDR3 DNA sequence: TGTGCCAGCACGGGACAGGCTCGCAATCAGCCCCAGCATTTT. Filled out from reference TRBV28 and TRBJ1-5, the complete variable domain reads DVKVTQSSRYLVKRTGEKVFLECVQDMDHENMFWYRQDPGLGLRLIYFSYDVKMKEKGDIPEGYSVSREKKERFSLILESASTNQTSMYLCASTGQARNQPQHFGDGTRLSIL.

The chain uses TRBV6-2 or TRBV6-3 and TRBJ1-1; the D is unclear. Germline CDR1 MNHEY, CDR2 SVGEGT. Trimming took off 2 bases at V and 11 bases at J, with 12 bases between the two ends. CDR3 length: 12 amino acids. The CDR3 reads CASSYAKMQAFF. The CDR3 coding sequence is TGTGCCAGCAGTTACGCCAAGATGCAGGCTTTCTTT.

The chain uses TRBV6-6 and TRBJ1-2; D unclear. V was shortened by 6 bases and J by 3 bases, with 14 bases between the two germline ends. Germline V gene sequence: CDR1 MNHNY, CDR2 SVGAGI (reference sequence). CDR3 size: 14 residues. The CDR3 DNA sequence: TGTGCCAGCAGACCCCCGGGAGCGGACTATGGCTACACCTTC. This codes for CASRPPGADYGYTF.

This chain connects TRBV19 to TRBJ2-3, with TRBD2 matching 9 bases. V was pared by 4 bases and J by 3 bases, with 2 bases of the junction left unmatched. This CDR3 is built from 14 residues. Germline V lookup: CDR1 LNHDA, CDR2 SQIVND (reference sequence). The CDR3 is CASSSGRDTDTQYF. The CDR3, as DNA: TGTGCCAGTAGTAGCGGGAGGGATACAGATACGCAGTATTTT. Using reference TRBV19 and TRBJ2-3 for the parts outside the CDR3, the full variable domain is DGGITQSPKYLFRKEGQNVTLSCEQNLNHDAMYWYRQDPGQGLRLIYYSQIVNDFQKGDIAEGYSVSREKKESFPLTVTSAQKNPTAFYLCASSSGRDTDTQYFGPGTRLTVL.

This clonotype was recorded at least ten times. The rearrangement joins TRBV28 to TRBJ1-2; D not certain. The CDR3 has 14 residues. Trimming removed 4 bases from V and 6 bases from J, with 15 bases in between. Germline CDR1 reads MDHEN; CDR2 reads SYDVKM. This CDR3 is CASSSQSRPNGYTF. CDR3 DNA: TGTGCCAGCAGTTCGCAGAGCAGGCCGAATGGCTACACCTTC.

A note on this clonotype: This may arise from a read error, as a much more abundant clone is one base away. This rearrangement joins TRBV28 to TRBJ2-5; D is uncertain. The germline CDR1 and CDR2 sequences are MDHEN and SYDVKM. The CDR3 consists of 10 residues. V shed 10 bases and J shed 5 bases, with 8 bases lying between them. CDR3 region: CANLRETQYF. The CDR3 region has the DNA TGTGCCAACCTTCGGGAGACCCAGTACTTC.

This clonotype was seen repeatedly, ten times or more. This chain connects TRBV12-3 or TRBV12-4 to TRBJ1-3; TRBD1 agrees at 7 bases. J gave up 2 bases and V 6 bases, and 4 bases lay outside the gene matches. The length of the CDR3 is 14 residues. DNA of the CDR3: TGTGCCAGCAGCCTACAGGGGACTGGAAACACCATATATTTT. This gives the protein CASSLQGTGNTIYF.

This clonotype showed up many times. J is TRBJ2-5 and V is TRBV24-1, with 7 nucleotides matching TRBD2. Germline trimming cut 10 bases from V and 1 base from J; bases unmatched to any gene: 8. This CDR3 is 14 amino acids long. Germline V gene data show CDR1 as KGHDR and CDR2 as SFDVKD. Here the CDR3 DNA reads TGTGCCACTGCGTCTAGCGGAATCCAAGAGACCCAGTACTTC. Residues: CATASSGIQETQYF.

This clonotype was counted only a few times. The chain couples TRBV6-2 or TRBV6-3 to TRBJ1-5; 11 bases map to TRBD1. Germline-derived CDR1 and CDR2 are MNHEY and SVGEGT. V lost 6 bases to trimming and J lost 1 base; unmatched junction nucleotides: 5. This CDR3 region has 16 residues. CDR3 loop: CASSPRDRGSNQPQHF. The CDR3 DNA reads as TGTGCCAGCAGCCCGCGGGACAGGGGGAGCAATCAGCCCCAGCATTTT.

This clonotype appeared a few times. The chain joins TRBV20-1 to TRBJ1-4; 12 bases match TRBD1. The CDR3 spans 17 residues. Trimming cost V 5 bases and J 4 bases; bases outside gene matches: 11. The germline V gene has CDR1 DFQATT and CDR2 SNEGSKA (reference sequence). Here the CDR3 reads CSAEGGTGGLGNEKLFF. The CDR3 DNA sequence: TGCAGTGCTGAGGGCGGGACAGGGGGCCTTGGTAATGAAAAACTGTTTTTT.

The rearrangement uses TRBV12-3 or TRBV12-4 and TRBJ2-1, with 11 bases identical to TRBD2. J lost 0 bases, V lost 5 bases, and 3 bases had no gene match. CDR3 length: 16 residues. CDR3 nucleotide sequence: TGTGCCAGCAGTACTAGCGGGGGCCCCTCCTACAATGAGCAGTTCTTC. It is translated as CASSTSGGPSYNEQFF.

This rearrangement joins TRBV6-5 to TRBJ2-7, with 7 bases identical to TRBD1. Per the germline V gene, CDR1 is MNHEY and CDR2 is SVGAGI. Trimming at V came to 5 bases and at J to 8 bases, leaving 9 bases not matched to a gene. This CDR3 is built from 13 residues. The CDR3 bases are TGTGCCAGCAGTCGGAGACAGGGTGGGCAGCAGTACTTC. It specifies CASSRRQGGQQYF.

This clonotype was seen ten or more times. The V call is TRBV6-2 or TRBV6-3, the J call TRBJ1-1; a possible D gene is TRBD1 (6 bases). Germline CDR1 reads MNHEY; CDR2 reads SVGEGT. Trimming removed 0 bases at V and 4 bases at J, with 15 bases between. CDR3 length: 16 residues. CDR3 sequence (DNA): TGTGCCAGCAGTTACTCATGGGGGGCGCAAGGCACTGAAGCTTTCTTT. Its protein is CASSYSWGAQGTEAFF.

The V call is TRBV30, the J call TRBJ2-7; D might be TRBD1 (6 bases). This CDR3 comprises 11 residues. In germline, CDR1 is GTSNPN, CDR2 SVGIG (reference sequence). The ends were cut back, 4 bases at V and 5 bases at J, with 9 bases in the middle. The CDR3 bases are TGTGCCTGGAAGACAGGTAACGAGCAGTACTTC. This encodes CAWKTGNEQYF.